Each of the 6 T cell receptor beta chains below was sequenced from the same sample in a study of regulatory T cells in long-lasting Graves disease. CDR3 regions were amplified by Arm-PCR using iRepertoire HTBI primers to build TCR beta libraries. TCRdb re-analysed the multiplex PCR reads in MiXCR, keeping a single row per CDR3 protein. Of about 450,000 distinct CDR3 sequences listed, 23% are singletons. Time point given: persistent/refractory GD, antithyroid drugs over 5 years with positive TRAb. RNA isolated from PBMCs was used to make the TCR library. The sequences come from peripheral blood mononuclear cells (PBMCs), collected when the disease was refractory, from a patient treated with antithyroid drugs. These receptors were obtained from a female donor with Graves disease.

This clonotype showed up many times. The rearrangement joins TRBV20-1 to TRBJ1-4; D not resolved. Germline V lookup: CDR1 DFQATT, CDR2 SNEGSKA (reference sequence). The germline V and J ends were trimmed by 0 bases and 5 bases, with 13 bases remaining between them. This CDR3 is 15 amino acids long. CDR3 nucleotide sequence: TGCAGTGCTAGAGATCTTGGGCAGCGGAATGAAAAACTGTTTTTT. It is translated as CSARDLGQRNEKLFF.

The gene calls are TRBV13 and TRBJ2-4; 8 bases line up with TRBD2. Germline V gives CDR1 PRHDT, CDR2 FYEKMQ (reference sequence). This CDR3 has 15 residues. Trimming cost V 2 bases and J 10 bases; bases outside gene matches: 10. The CDR3 sequence: CASSLYRGGRPIQYF. In DNA form, the CDR3 reads TGTGCCAGCAGCTTATATCGGGGCGGGAGGCCAATTCAGTACTTC. Combining the CDR3 with reference TRBV13 and TRBJ2-4 gives the whole variable domain AAGVIQSPRHLIKEKRETATLKCYPIPRHDTVYWYQQGPGQDPQFLISFYEKMQSDKGSIPDRFSAQQFSDYHSELNMSSLELGDSALYFCASSLYRGGRPIQYFGAGTRLSVL.

This clonotype was seen ten or more times. V is TRBV20-1 and J is TRBJ2-5; 7 bases fit TRBD1. The V gene's germline CDR1 is DFQATT and CDR2 SNEGSKA (reference sequence). The CDR3 is 14 residues long. With 5 bases clipped from V and 1 base from J, the junction kept 7 bases outside the gene matches. This CDR3 is CSAPQGFPQETQYF. In nucleotides, the CDR3 is TGCAGTGCTCCACAGGGGTTTCCCCAAGAGACCCAGTACTTC.

CDR3 sequence (DNA): TGTGCCACCTTGGGGCCCGGGGCCAACGTCCTGACTTTC. It is translated as CATLGPGANVLTF. This chain connects TRBV24-1 to TRBJ2-6, with D possibly TRBD1 on 5 matching bases. V dropped 9 bases and J dropped 4 bases, with 9 bases sitting between them. This CDR3 is 13 amino acids long. Germline CDR1 and CDR2: KGHDR and SFDVKD.

This clonotype appeared a few times. The rearrangement joins TRBV5-1 to TRBJ2-7; 7 positions match TRBD2. CDR3 length equals 14 residues. The trim removed 6 bases at V and 0 bases at J, leaving 6 bases unmatched. Looked up from germline, CDR1 is SGHRS and CDR2 is YFSETQ. The CDR3 loop reads CASTPGTTSYEQYF. The CDR3 DNA follows: TGCGCCAGCACCCCGGGGACTACCTCCTACGAGCAGTACTTC.

The chain has TRBV9 and TRBJ1-2, with D tentatively TRBD1 (5 bases). The V end lost 3 bases, the J end lost 1 base, and 13 bases lay between the germline ends. CDR1 and CDR2 from the germline V gene are SGDLS and YYNGEE. The CDR3 runs to 15 residues. This CDR3 reads CASSETAGGNYGYTF. The CDR3 DNA sequence: TGTGCCAGCAGCGAAACCGCGGGGGGTAACTATGGCTACACCTTC.